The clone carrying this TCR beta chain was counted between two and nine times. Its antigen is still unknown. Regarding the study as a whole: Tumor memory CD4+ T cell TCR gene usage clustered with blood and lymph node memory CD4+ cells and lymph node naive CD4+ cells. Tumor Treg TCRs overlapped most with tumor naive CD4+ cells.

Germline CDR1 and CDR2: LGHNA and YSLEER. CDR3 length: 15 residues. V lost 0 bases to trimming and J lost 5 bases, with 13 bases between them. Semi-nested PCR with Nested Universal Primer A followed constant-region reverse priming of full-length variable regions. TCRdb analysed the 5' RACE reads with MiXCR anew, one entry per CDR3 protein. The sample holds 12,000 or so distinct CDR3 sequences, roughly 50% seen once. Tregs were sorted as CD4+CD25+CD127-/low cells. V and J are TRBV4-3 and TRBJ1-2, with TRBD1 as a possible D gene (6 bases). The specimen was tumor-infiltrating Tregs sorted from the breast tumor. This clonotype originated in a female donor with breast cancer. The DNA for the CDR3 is TGCGCCAGCAGCCAAGATTGGGGCAGGGGATATGGCTACACCTTC. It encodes CASSQDWGRGYGYTF.